This T cell receptor beta chain came from a study of T cell repertoires in cytomegalovirus infection. Broader study findings: What dominated the ex vivo response were HLA-C-restricted CMV-specific TCR beta clonotypes.

This clonotype has more than one count but fewer than ten. The antigen is undetermined. TCRdb called the reads again in MiXCR, with one record for every CDR3 protein. The table lists roughly 45,000 distinct CDR3 sequences, roughly 22% of them singletons. Germline V gives CDR1 MNHEY, CDR2 SMNVEV (reference sequence). Trimming took off 2 bases at V and 0 bases at J, with 10 bases between the two ends. The CDR3 is 15 amino acids. The source material was CD8+ T cells from cultured PBMCs, sampled from culture after CMV antigen stimulation. The rearrangement joins TRBV27 to TRBJ1-1, with a possible D match to TRBD1 (5 bases). This receptor was identified in a human donor in good health (CMV status not recorded). Some clones in this sample may be carry-over from other donors' samples. The CDR3 loop reads CASSLRGRLNTEAFF. CDR3 nucleotide sequence: TGTGCCAGCAGTTTAAGGGGACGCTTGAACACTGAAGCTTTCTTT.